These T cell receptor beta chains were read from a single sample in a study of cytomegalovirus exposure and HLA in healthy donors. Generated by immunoSEQ multiplex PCR, the TCRdb table keeps only in-frame clones and is missing some. The sample gives about 92,000 clones, around 74% of which show up once; under 8% is in the top ten. Source material: PBMCs. The receptors here all came from a man in his fifties in good health and CMV-seropositive. The CDR3 runs from the conserved cysteine through the conserved F or W. Each record gives: J gene, clone size, D gene, V gene, CDR3 protein, CDR3 DNA. The D gene is left open where the match is weak. Only some rows state a clone size, as once, few, many or a class for expanded clones.

J gene: TRBJ1-4; clone size: NA; D gene: TRBD1; V gene: TRBV19; CDR3 protein: CASSVQGEHEKLFF; CDR3 DNA: TGTGCCAGTAGTGTACAGGGGGAACATGAAAAACTGTTTTTT
J gene: TRBJ2-7; clone size: NA; D gene: TRBD1; V gene: TRBV7-9; CDR3 protein: CSSSLAYRGSSYEQYF; CDR3 DNA: TGTTCCAGCAGCTTAGCGTACAGGGGATCCTCCTACGAGCAGTACTTC
J gene: TRBJ2-3; clone size: NA; D gene: TRBD2; V gene: TRBV5-6; CDR3 protein: CASSPRTSGGADTQYF; CDR3 DNA: TGTGCCAGCAGCCCCCGCACTAGCGGGGGGGCAGATACGCAGTATTTT
J gene: TRBJ1-2; clone size: few; D gene: TRBD1; V gene: TRBV5-6; CDR3 protein: CASSSYLWTGGSGLYGYTF; CDR3 DNA: TGTGCCAGCAGCTCATATTTATGGACAGGGGGCTCTGGTCTCTATGGCTACACCTTC
J gene: TRBJ1-1; clone size: NA; D gene: NA; V gene: TRBV25-1; CDR3 protein: CASSYLNTEAFF; CDR3 DNA: TGTGCCAGCAGTTATTTGAACACTGAAGCTTTCTTT
J gene: TRBJ2-1; clone size: NA; D gene: TRBD2; V gene: TRBV7-9; CDR3 protein: CASSLVSASGWNEQFF; CDR3 DNA: TGTGCCAGCAGCTTAGTATCCGCTAGCGGGTGGAATGAGCAGTTCTTC
J gene: TRBJ1-6; clone size: NA; D gene: TRBD1; V gene: TRBV7-2; CDR3 protein: CASSPGTGEASPLHF; CDR3 DNA: TGTGCCAGCAGCCCAGGGACAGGGGAAGCCTCACCCCTCCACTTT
J gene: TRBJ1-4; clone size: NA; D gene: NA; V gene: TRBV4-2; CDR3 protein: CASSETTQGEKLFF; CDR3 DNA: TGTGCCAGCAGCGAAACGACTCAGGGTGAAAAACTGTTTTTT
J gene: TRBJ1-5; clone size: once; D gene: TRBD1; V gene: TRBV6-6; CDR3 protein: CASRQGADSNQPQHF; CDR3 DNA: TGTGCCAGCAGACAGGGGGCGGATAGCAATCAGCCCCAGCATTTT
J gene: TRBJ2-1; clone size: few; D gene: NA; V gene: TRBV4-2; CDR3 protein: CASSQDWRLVDEQFF; CDR3 DNA: TGTGCCAGCAGCCAAGATTGGCGGCTAGTGGATGAGCAGTTCTTC
J gene: TRBJ2-7; clone size: NA; D gene: TRBD1; V gene: TRBV30; CDR3 protein: CAWKHRGAGEQYF; CDR3 DNA: TGTGCCTGGAAACACAGGGGAGCTGGAGAGCAGTACTTC